Sequencing of this TCR beta chain was carried out in a study of cytomegalovirus exposure and HLA in healthy donors. Broader study findings: Among donors in an Asian-associated ancestry cluster, a later analysis reportedly found fewer N-insertions than the roughly 610-donor mean. Upon later analysis, HLA-associated TCR beta chains proved more clonally expanded than other, equally common chains. It was likely that a cluster of highly shared sequence variants was a sequencing artifact. There were some 150 TCR beta chains listed as cytomegalovirus-associated.

Only one count was recorded for this clone. Its antigen is not known. Amplification used 60 Vbeta primers and 13 Jbeta primers. Produced via immunoSEQ multiplex PCR; TCRdb's table is partial and in-frame only. The sample records approximately 140,000 clones, about 85% being singletons. The CDR3 runs to 14 residues. V shed 5 bases and J 1 base; nucleotides not matched to a gene: 4. The germline CDR1 and CDR2 sequences are ENHRY and SYGVKD. This receptor was obtained from a boy younger than 18 in good health and CMV-seronegative. The chain joins TRBV10-3 to TRBJ2-5; 7 bases agree with TRBD1. The sequencing sample was made of PBMCs. The CDR3 is CAISSGTAQETQYF. The CDR3 DNA follows: TGTGCCATCAGTAGTGGGACAGCCCAAGAGACCCAGTACTTC.